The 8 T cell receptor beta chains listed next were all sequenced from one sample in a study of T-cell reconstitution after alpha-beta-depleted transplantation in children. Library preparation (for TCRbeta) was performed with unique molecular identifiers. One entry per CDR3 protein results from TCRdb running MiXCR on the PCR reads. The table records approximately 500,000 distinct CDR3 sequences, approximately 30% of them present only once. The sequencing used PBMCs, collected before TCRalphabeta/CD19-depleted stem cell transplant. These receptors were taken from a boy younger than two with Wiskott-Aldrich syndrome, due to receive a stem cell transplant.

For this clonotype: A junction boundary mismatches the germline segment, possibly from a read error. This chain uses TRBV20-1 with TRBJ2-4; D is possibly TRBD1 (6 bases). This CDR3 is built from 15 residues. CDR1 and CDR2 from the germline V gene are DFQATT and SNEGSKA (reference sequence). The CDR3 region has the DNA TGCAGTGCTACAATGGACCTGGGGGCCAAAAACATTCAGCACTTC. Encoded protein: CSATMDLGAKNIQHF.

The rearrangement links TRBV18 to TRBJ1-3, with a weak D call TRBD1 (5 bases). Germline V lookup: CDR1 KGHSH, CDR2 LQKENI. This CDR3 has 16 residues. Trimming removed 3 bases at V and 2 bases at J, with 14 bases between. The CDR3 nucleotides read TGTGCCAGCTCACCGACAGCCCAAGGGGCTGGAAACACCATATATTTT. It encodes CASSPTAQGAGNTIYF.

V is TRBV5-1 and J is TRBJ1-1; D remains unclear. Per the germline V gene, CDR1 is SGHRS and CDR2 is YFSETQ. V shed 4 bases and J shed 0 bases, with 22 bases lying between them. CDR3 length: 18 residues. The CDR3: CASSTLPWEGYMNTEAFF. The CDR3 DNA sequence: TGCGCCAGCAGCACCCTACCCTGGGAGGGATACATGAACACTGAAGCTTTCTTT.

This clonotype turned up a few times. CDR3 region: CASISGTSGRAAQYF. The CDR3 bases are TGTGCCAGCATCTCCGGGACTAGCGGCCGGGCGGCCCAGTACTTC. The chain carries TRBV12-3 or TRBV12-4 and TRBJ2-5, with 11 nucleotides matching TRBD2. This CDR3 has 15 amino acids. The J segment lost 9 bases and the V segment lost 7 bases, leaving 13 bases of the junction unmatched.

The DNA for the CDR3 is TGTGCCAGCAGTGACAGGAAGGTCGAGCAGTACTTC. Translation gives CASSDRKVEQYF. This chain connects TRBV12-3 or TRBV12-4 to TRBJ2-7, with D possibly being TRBD1 (6 bases). The CDR3 is made up of 12 amino acids. V lost 5 bases, J lost 6 bases, and 11 bases lay in between.

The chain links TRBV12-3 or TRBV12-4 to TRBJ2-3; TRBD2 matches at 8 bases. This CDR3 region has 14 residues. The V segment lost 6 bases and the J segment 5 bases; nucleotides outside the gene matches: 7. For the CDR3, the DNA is TGTGCCAGCAGCGGACTAGCCGTAGGAGATACGCAGTATTTT. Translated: CASSGLAVGDTQYF.

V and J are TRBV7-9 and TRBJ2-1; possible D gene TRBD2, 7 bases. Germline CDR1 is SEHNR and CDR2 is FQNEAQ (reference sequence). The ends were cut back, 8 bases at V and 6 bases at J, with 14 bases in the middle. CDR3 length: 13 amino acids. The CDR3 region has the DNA TGTGCCAGCGGGGGCGGGGGAGCCAATGAGCAGTTCTTC. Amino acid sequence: CASGGGGANEQFF.

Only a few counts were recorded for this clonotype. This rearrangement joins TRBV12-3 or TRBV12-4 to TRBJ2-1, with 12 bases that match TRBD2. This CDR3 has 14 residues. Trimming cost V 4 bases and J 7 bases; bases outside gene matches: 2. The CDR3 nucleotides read TGTGCCAGCAGTTCTAGCGGGAGGGGAAATGAGCAGTTCTTC. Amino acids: CASSSSGRGNEQFF.